This is a list of T cell receptor beta chains from one sample in a study of blood T cell repertoires in COVID-19. Sequencing was performed with immunoSEQ multiplex PCR; in TCRdb, only in-frame clones are kept and a portion is missing. The table lists about 210,000 clones, roughly four fifths of them singletons, with roughly 7% in the top ten. Material: peripheral blood. The receptors shown here come from an elderly woman with COVID-19, enrolled during active disease. CDR3s include the opening cysteine and the closing phenylalanine or tryptophan. The D gene is left open where the match is weak. Only part of the rows carry a size: once, few, many, or a class if the clone is expanded.

TRBD2,14,TRBJ2-1,TRBV27,NA,TGTGCCAGTACGAAGAGGGGACTAGTGCGTGAGCAGTTCTTC,CASTKRGLVREQFF
NA,11,TRBJ1-2,TRBV28,NA,TGTGCCTCCACCGGTATCCTTGGCTACACCTTC,CASTGILGYTF
NA,15,TRBJ1-4,TRBV5-1,NA,TGCGCCAGCAGCCGAACCGACAGCCCCGGAGAAAAACTGTTTTTT,CASSRTDSPGEKLFF
TRBD1,16,TRBJ2-7,TRBV5-4,NA,TGTGCCAGCAGCCCTTGGACAGGGGGTAGCTCCTACGAGCAGTACTTC,CASSPWTGGSSYEQYF
TRBD2,15,TRBJ2-1,TRBV5-1,NA,TGCGCCAGCAGCTTGACAGCGGGAGTGAGTAATGAGCAGTTCTTC,CASSLTAGVSNEQFF
NA,14,TRBJ2-7,TRBV7-3,once,TGTGCCAGCAGCCGGACCGGGGGAGCCTACGAGCAGTACTTC,CASSRTGGAYEQYF
NA,11,TRBJ1-2,TRBV19,NA,TGTGCCACAACCCAGCGGTATGGCTACACCTTC,CATTQRYGYTF
NA,13,TRBJ1-3,TRBV7-9,NA,TGTGCCAGCAGTCTTATCTCTGGAAACACCATATATTTT,CASSLISGNTIYF
TRBD1,15,TRBJ1-5,TRBV3-1/TRBV3-2,few,TGTGCCAGCAGCCAGGCAGGGGGCTATAATCAGCCCCAGCATTTT,CASSQAGGYNQPQHF
NA,19,TRBJ1-1,TRBV21-1,few,TGTGCCAGCAGCAAAGGGGAGTCGGGGGAGGGATCCCGAAACACTGAAGCTTTCTTT,CASSKGESGEGSRNTEAFF
TRBD2,12,TRBJ2-5,TRBV20-1,NA,TGCAGTGCTAGTGGTAGCGGGGAGACCCAGTACTTC,CSASGSGETQYF
TRBD1,13,TRBJ2-3,TRBV7-9,once,TGTGCCAGCAGCTGGACAGGGCTAGATACGCAGTATTTT,CASSWTGLDTQYF
NA,12,TRBJ2-7,TRBV28,NA,TGTGCCAGCAGACCCGGGATCTACGAGCAGTACTTC,CASRPGIYEQYF
TRBD1,14,TRBJ1-2,TRBV5-4,NA,TGTGCCAGCAGCTCCTACCGGGACAGGGATGGCTACACCTTC,CASSSYRDRDGYTF
NA,14,TRBJ2-5,TRBV5-1,once,TGCGCCAGCAGCTTGGGAAGGGGGGGAGAGACCCAGTACTTC,CASSLGRGGETQYF
TRBD1,17,TRBJ2-1,TRBV7-2,NA,TGTGCCAGCAGCCTCAGGGGGCAGACGAGCTCCTACAATGAGCAGTTCTTC,CASSLRGQTSSYNEQFF
TRBD1,12,TRBJ1-1,TRBV14,NA,TGTGCCAGCAGCCCGGACAGGGTAAAGGCTTTCTTT,CASSPDRVKAFF
NA,13,TRBJ1-5,TRBV21-1,few,TGTGCCAGCATCCAACTGGGCCTTCAGCCCCAGCATTTT,CASIQLGLQPQHF
NA,15,TRBJ2-3,TRBV12-5,NA,TGTGCTAGTGGTTTGGGCAGGGGACACACAGATACGCAGTATTTT,CASGLGRGHTDTQYF
NA,15,TRBJ1-2,TRBV19,NA,TGTGCCAGTAGTATTATCCAACCGAGGAACTATGGCTACACCTTC,CASSIIQPRNYGYTF
NA,16,TRBJ1-1,TRBV5-4,NA,TGTGCCAGCAGCTCAGCGGACAGCACCCCCCTAGCCGGAGCTTTCTTT,CASSSADSTPLAGAFF
NA,15,TRBJ1-5,TRBV20-1,NA,TGCAGTGCTAGTCGGGGGGACTATAGCAATCAGCCCCAGCATTTT,CSASRGDYSNQPQHF
TRBD2,15,TRBJ2-5,TRBV3-1/TRBV3-2,NA,TGTGCCAGCAGCCCCAGTAGCGGGAGAGGAGAGACCCAGTACTTC,CASSPSSGRGETQYF
TRBD1,14,TRBJ1-5,TRBV6-5,NA,TGTGCCAGCAGCCCCGGACAGGCAGCCGGGCCCCAGCATTTT,CASSPGQAAGPQHF
NA,13,TRBJ1-1,TRBV7-9,NA,TGTGCCAGCAGCCTCGGGGAGGGCACTGAAGCTTTCTTT,CASSLGEGTEAFF
NA,14,TRBJ1-3,TRBV28,NA,TGTGCCAGCGGCGGACTACACCCTGGAAACACCATATATTTT,CASGGLHPGNTIYF
TRBD2,15,TRBJ2-5,TRBV2,NA,TGTGCCAGTCAGACTAGCGGGGGGGCGGGAGAGACCCAGTACTTC,CASQTSGGAGETQYF
NA,13,TRBJ2-5,TRBV11-3,NA,TGTGCCAGCAGCTTAGATCGCCAAGAGACCCAGTACTTC,CASSLDRQETQYF
NA,11,TRBJ1-1,TRBV29-1,NA,TGCAGCGTTGCCGTTGACACTGAAGCTTTCTTT,CSVAVDTEAFF
TRBD1,17,TRBJ2-7,TRBV4-1,NA,TGCGCCAGCAGCCTCCGACCGATGGTGGACAGGGGGTACGAGCAGTACTTC,CASSLRPMVDRGYEQYF
TRBD2,15,TRBJ2-1,TRBV6-6,NA,TGTGCCAGCAGCTCACTAGCGGGGACTTACAATGAGCAGTTCTTC,CASSSLAGTYNEQFF
TRBD1,15,TRBJ2-1,TRBV5-1,NA,TGCGCCAGCAGTTCGGGACAGGGGGGCCACAATGAGCAGTTCTTC,CASSSGQGGHNEQFF
NA,13,TRBJ2-2,TRBV6-1,NA,TGTGCCAGCAGTGAAGTCGGCACCGGGGAGCTGTTTTTT,CASSEVGTGELFF
TRBD2,14,TRBJ2-5,TRBV7-9,NA,TGTGCCAGCAGCCTGGCTAGCGGAAAAGAGACCCAGTACTTC,CASSLASGKETQYF
NA,13,TRBJ1-2,TRBV6-5,NA,TGTGCCAGCAGTCAAACAGGGAACTATGGCTACACCTTC,CASSQTGNYGYTF
TRBD2,15,TRBJ2-7,TRBV9,NA,TGTGCCAGCAGCGTAGGGCCTAGCGGGTTGACGGAGCAGTACTTC,CASSVGPSGLTEQYF
NA,14,TRBJ2-7,TRBV14,once,TGTGCCAGCAGCCAAGTGTTAGGGGCTGGAGAGCAGTACTTC,CASSQVLGAGEQYF